This T cell receptor (beta chain) was profiled in a study of cytomegalovirus exposure and HLA in healthy donors. At the level of the study: The Caucasian-associated ancestry cluster contained 81% of the approximately 400 genotyped donors. General observations from the study: Later, TCR association rates were found to vary by HLA locus, highest for DRB1 and lowest for HLA-C.

Germline CDR1 reads PRHDT; CDR2 reads FYEKMQ (reference sequence). V was trimmed by 5 bases and J by 1 base, leaving 9 bases between them. The CDR3 contains 14 residues. This clone has only a few counts. The antigen remains unidentified. PCR was performed using 60 Vbeta and 13 Jbeta primers. Profiling relied on immunoSEQ multiplex PCR, and the TCRdb table lists in-frame clones only, not all of them. The sample has 130,000 or so clones; 8% to 9.5% are singletons. The rearrangement joins TRBV13 to TRBJ1-3, with unresolved D. The specimen sequenced was PBMCs. This TCR was sampled from a man aged 35-49 years in good health and CMV-seronegative. The CDR3 is CASSVLPSGNTIYF. For the CDR3, the DNA is TGTGCCAGCAGCGTACTCCCATCTGGAAACACCATATATTTT. The full variable domain, its missing parts supplied by reference TRBV13 and TRBJ1-3, is AAGVIQSPRHLIKEKRETATLKCYPIPRHDTVYWYQQGPGQDPQFLISFYEKMQSDKGSIPDRFSAQQFSDYHSELNMSSLELGDSALYFCASSVLPSGNTIYFGEGSWLTVV.